The 27 T cell receptor beta chains below come from one sample, sequenced in a study of blood T cell repertoires in COVID-19. Profiling relied on immunoSEQ multiplex PCR, and the TCRdb table lists in-frame clones only, not all of them. The sample includes some 300,000 clones, roughly 90% of them seen just once. The sample taken for sequencing was PBMCs or T cells enriched from blood (not recorded which). The receptors stem from a woman aged 40 to 49 who had recovered from COVID-19.

V usage is TRBV19 and J usage is TRBJ2-1, with 11 bases aligning to TRBD2. The CDR3 runs 14 residues. Unmatched junction bases numbered 3, after V lost 5 bases and J lost 6 bases. Germline CDR1 reads LNHDA; CDR2 reads SQIVND (reference sequence). The CDR3 loop reads CASSGGLAANEQFF. CDR3 coding DNA: TGTGCCAGTAGTGGGGGACTAGCGGCCAATGAGCAGTTCTTC.

The chain uses TRBV19 and TRBJ1-3; D might be TRBD1 (5 bases). Germline CDR1 and CDR2: LNHDA and SQIVND (reference sequence). The CDR3 consists of 17 residues. Trimming took 4 bases from V and 4 from J, leaving 20 bases between them. The CDR3 region has the DNA TGTGCCAGTAGTACCGGGGGGGAGCTCGGCTCAGGAAACACCATATATTTT. Residues: CASSTGGELGSGNTIYF.

The V gene is TRBV4-2, the J gene TRBJ1-1, with no clear D. CDR3 length: 13 residues. V was shortened by 1 base and J by 4 bases, with 7 bases between the two germline ends. Germline lookup yields CDR1 LGHNA and CDR2 YNFKEQ. As DNA, the CDR3 is TGTGCCAGCAGCCAAGTCTTGGCCACTGAAGCTTTCTTT. It translates to CASSQVLATEAFF.

The chain is built from TRBV5-1 and TRBJ2-1; 7 bases line up with TRBD1. V lost 0 bases to trimming and J lost 8 bases; unmatched junction nucleotides: 2. The V gene's germline CDR1 is SGHRS and CDR2 YFSETQ. The CDR3 length is 13 residues. CDR3 sequence: CASSLEGAYEQFF. The CDR3 coding sequence is TGCGCCAGCAGCTTGGAGGGGGCTTATGAGCAGTTCTTC.

The chain links TRBV4-3 to TRBJ2-7, with 7 bases matching TRBD2. The CDR3 contains 14 residues. Germline CDR1 and CDR2: LGHNA and YSLEER. V was pared by 4 bases and J by 2 bases, with 5 bases of the junction left unmatched. The CDR3 spells CASSPGTKAYEQYF. The CDR3 DNA is TGCGCCAGCAGCCCCGGGACTAAAGCCTACGAGCAGTACTTC.

This chain uses TRBV18 with TRBJ2-1; 9 positions match TRBD1. The CDR3 is 15 residues long. Germline-derived CDR1 and CDR2 are KGHSH and LQKENI. Trimming at V came to 4 bases and at J to 6 bases, leaving 7 bases not matched to a gene. This CDR3 is CASSLRDREFNEQFF. The CDR3 region has the DNA TGTGCCAGCTCACTCCGGGACAGGGAGTTCAATGAGCAGTTCTTC.

The chain employs TRBV5-4 and TRBJ1-6; TRBD1 agrees at 7 bases. The CDR3 length is 14 residues. The V gene end was trimmed by 0 bases and the J gene end by 12 bases; junction bases not matched to a gene: 6. The germline V gene encodes CDR1 SGHNT and CDR2 YYREEE (reference sequence). As DNA, the CDR3 is TGTGCCAGCAGCTTGGTGGGACAGCTACTACCCCTCCACTTT. Its translation: CASSLVGQLLPLHF.

V gene TRBV29-1 combines with J gene TRBJ1-2; TRBD1 might be the D (6 bases). CDR1 is SQVTM, CDR2 ANQGSEA, per germline. The CDR3 loop spans 12 amino acids. V gave up 6 bases and J gave up 2 bases, with 10 bases separating them. DNA for the CDR3: TGCAGCGTCGGAGGACAGAACTATGGCTACACCTTC. It is translated as CSVGGQNYGYTF.

The J gene is TRBJ2-7, the V gene TRBV6-5; D perhaps matches TRBD2 (6 bases). This CDR3 comprises 14 residues. Trimming removed 4 bases at V and 4 bases at J, with 14 bases between. The germline V gene encodes CDR1 MNHEY and CDR2 SVGAGI. As DNA, the CDR3 is TGTGCCAGCAGTTTATCAGGGACTGTGTACGAGCAGTACTTC. This encodes CASSLSGTVYEQYF.

The J gene is TRBJ1-5, the V gene TRBV2; no clear D. V shed 4 bases and J shed 3 bases, with 7 bases lying between them. The CDR3 is made up of 13 amino acids. Germline-derived CDR1 and CDR2 are SNHLY and FYNNEI. This chain's CDR3 is CASSVQVNQPQHF. The CDR3 DNA follows: TGTGCCAGCAGTGTGCAGGTCAATCAGCCCCAGCATTTT.

The chain links TRBV30 to TRBJ2-1; no reliable D call. This CDR3 contains 13 residues. The germline gives CDR1 GTSNPN, CDR2 SVGIG (reference sequence). V lost 0 bases and J lost 2, with 5 bases in between. CDR3 protein: CAWSVSPYNEQFF. CDR3 coding DNA: TGTGCCTGGAGTGTTAGTCCCTACAATGAGCAGTTCTTC.

This clone was found once. The chain uses TRBV19 and TRBJ1-2; 8 bases agree with TRBD1. CDR1 and CDR2 (germline): LNHDA, SQIVND (reference sequence). Trimming took 5 bases from V and 7 from J; bases not matched to a gene: 9. This CDR3 is built from 14 residues. The CDR3 protein is CASSAGQGEGGYTF. DNA of the CDR3: TGTGCCAGTAGTGCCGGACAGGGAGAGGGTGGCTACACCTTC.

The chain couples TRBV30 to TRBJ2-3; the match to TRBD2 covers 11 bases. From germline, CDR1 is GTSNPN and CDR2 SVGIG (reference sequence). The J segment lost 4 bases and the V segment lost 0 bases, leaving 15 bases of the junction unmatched. The CDR3 contains 19 residues. CDR3 amino acids: CAWSVLIRRGSGGADTQYF. DNA of the CDR3: TGTGCCTGGAGTGTACTTATCCGCCGAGGTAGCGGGGGGGCAGATACGCAGTATTTT.

V gene TRBV9 combines with J gene TRBJ2-2; D possibly corresponds to TRBD1 (6 bases). V gave up 2 bases and J gave up 3 bases, with 17 bases separating them. CDR1 is SGDLS, CDR2 YYNGEE, per germline. The CDR3 has 17 amino acids. CDR3 in amino acids: CASSVKQGHQDTGELFF. DNA of the CDR3: TGTGCCAGCAGCGTGAAGCAGGGACACCAAGACACCGGGGAGCTGTTTTTT.

The gene calls are TRBV7-2 and TRBJ2-4; D unclear. V was pared by 1 base and J by 5 bases, with 12 bases between. CDR3 size: 15 residues. Germline V gives CDR1 SGHTA, CDR2 FQGNSA. DNA for the CDR3: TGTGCCAGCAGCTTAGTTTCAGGCCCCCAAAACATTCAGTACTTC. This encodes CASSLVSGPQNIQYF.

The V gene is TRBV28, the J gene TRBJ2-3, with 8 bases fitting TRBD2. The CDR3 is 14 residues long. Germline assignment: CDR1 MDHEN and CDR2 SYDVKM. J gave up 4 bases and V 2 bases, and 2 bases lay outside the gene matches. In DNA, the CDR3 is TGTGCCAGCAGTTTAGACGGGGGGGCAGATACGCAGTATTTT. Protein: CASSLDGGADTQYF.

In DNA, the CDR3 is TGTGCCAGCAGCTTGCGGGGGGGCCCTGAGCAGTTCTTC. This encodes CASSLRGGPEQFF. The V and J genes are TRBV5-6 and TRBJ2-1, with 8 bases fitting TRBD2. The CDR3 totals 13 residues. Germline CDR1 is SGHDT and CDR2 is YYEEEE. V shed 1 base and J 9 bases; nucleotides not matched to a gene: 3.

V is TRBV7-2 and J is TRBJ2-3; 7 positions match TRBD2. V trimming: 2 bases; J trimming: 2 bases; junction bases outside the gene matches: 10. CDR1 and CDR2 (germline): SGHTA, FQGNSA. The CDR3 loop spans 17 amino acids. CDR3 residues: CASSLIIGGGDTDTQYF. DNA of the CDR3: TGTGCCAGCAGCTTAATCATTGGTGGGGGGGACACAGATACGCAGTATTTT.

V and J are TRBV5-1 and TRBJ1-4; 8 bases match TRBD1. The J segment lost 4 bases and the V segment lost 0 bases, leaving 5 bases of the junction unmatched. Looked up from germline, CDR1 is SGHRS and CDR2 is YFSETQ. CDR3 length equals 16 residues. The chain's CDR3 is CASSLVPGQVNEKLFF. For the CDR3, the DNA is TGCGCCAGCAGCTTGGTCCCGGGACAGGTTAATGAAAAACTGTTTTTT.

The chain carries TRBV5-6 and TRBJ2-1; TRBD2 matches at 11 bases. Germline V gives CDR1 SGHDT, CDR2 YYEEEE. V shed 4 bases and J 9 bases; nucleotides not matched to a gene: 18. The CDR3 has 18 amino acids. The CDR3 coding sequence is TGTGCCAGCAGCGTACGGACTAGCGGGTTAGGACGCTCCCGTGAGCAGTTCTTC. As protein: CASSVRTSGLGRSREQFF.

The chain uses TRBV7-6 and TRBJ1-1; tentatively, D is TRBD1 (5 bases). This CDR3 has 14 amino acids. Looked up from germline, CDR1 is SGHVS and CDR2 is FNYEAQ. The V end lost 6 bases, the J end lost 4 bases, and 15 bases lay between the germline ends. The CDR3 DNA reads TGTGCCAGCAGTCTCCGGGGGATGGGCACTGAAGCTTTCTTT. Encoded protein: CASSLRGMGTEAFF.

This chain connects TRBV11-3 to TRBJ2-1; the D gene is possibly TRBD2 (6 bases). This CDR3 is built from 15 residues. The V gene's germline CDR1 is SGHNT and CDR2 YENEEA. V was trimmed by 8 bases and J by 0 bases, leaving 14 bases between them. CDR3 sequence reads: CASVSETSSYNEQFF. CDR3 nucleotide sequence: TGTGCCAGCGTCTCCGAGACTAGCTCCTACAATGAGCAGTTCTTC.

The chain has TRBV30 and TRBJ2-5, with TRBD2 as a possible D gene (6 bases). CDR1 and CDR2 from the germline V gene are GTSNPN and SVGIG (reference sequence). Trimming took off 0 bases at V and 5 bases at J, with 13 bases between the two ends. The CDR3 has 14 amino acids. CDR3 sequence reads: CAWSVRVEGETQYF. CDR3 sequence (DNA): TGTGCCTGGAGTGTACGAGTGGAGGGTGAGACCCAGTACTTC.

The V and J genes are TRBV12-3 or TRBV12-4 and TRBJ1-3, with D uncertain. Trimming shortened V by 6 bases and J by 4 bases, and 10 bases separated the two germline ends. The CDR3 contains 13 residues. The CDR3 region is CASSLSIGNTIYF. In DNA, the CDR3 is TGTGCCAGCAGCCTATCCATCGGAAACACCATATATTTT.

The chain links TRBV2 to TRBJ2-4; 8 bases align to TRBD1. This CDR3 has 16 amino acids. The J segment lost 0 bases and the V segment lost 6 bases, leaving 7 bases of the junction unmatched. CDR1 is SNHLY and CDR2 is FYNNEI in the germline V gene. CDR3 DNA: TGTGCCAGCAGGGACCGACAGGGGCTAGCCAAAAACATTCAGTACTTC. Protein: CASRDRQGLAKNIQYF.

This chain joins TRBV2 and TRBJ1-2, with 8 nucleotides matching TRBD1. The germline V gene has CDR1 SNHLY and CDR2 FYNNEI. The CDR3 is made up of 15 amino acids. Losses at the gene ends were 5 bases for V and 3 bases for J; bases not matched to a gene: 8. This CDR3 reads CASSPPRTGYYGYTF. CDR3 in DNA: TGTGCCAGCAGTCCGCCCCGGACAGGGTACTATGGCTACACCTTC.

The V call is TRBV19, the J call TRBJ2-1, with a possible D match to TRBD2 (6 bases). V gave up 5 bases and J gave up 7 bases, with 15 bases separating them. This CDR3 comprises 14 residues. Germline CDR1 is LNHDA and CDR2 is SQIVND (reference sequence). In DNA form, the CDR3 reads TGTGCCAGTAGTTCGCCGGGACTCAATAATGAGCAGTTCTTC. The encoded protein is CASSSPGLNNEQFF.